This entry features one T cell receptor beta chain sequence. Its antigen is undetermined. The sample comes from a study of neoadjuvant nivolumab and ipilimumab in lung cancer. Assay used: immunoSEQ multiplex PCR; TCRdb lists only in-frame clones, some missing. Of 44,000 or so clones detected, roughly 91% appear once; the ten largest clones hold 3% to 4%. Study-wide results and caveats: Pretherapy blood TCR richness correlated positively with resected tumor richness. From pretherapy to surgery, tumor richness and clonality rose with dual therapy. TCR sequencing covered a small number of samples. Only a single major-pathologic-response sample was available for clonality analysis.

This CDR3 region has 13 residues. CDR1 and CDR2 (germline): SQVTM, ANQGSEA. Trimming stripped 2 bases from V and 6 bases from J, with 12 bases between. The TCR was taken from an adult with non-small cell lung cancer. Some clones in this sample may be carry-over from other donors' samples. The specimen was blood, collected before neoadjuvant nivolumab, alone or with ipilimumab. The chain combines TRBV29-1 with TRBJ2-3; the D gene is possibly TRBD2 (5 bases). CDR3 DNA: TGCAGCGTTGAAAGAGGGAGTGGGGATACGCAGTATTTT. It specifies CSVERGSGDTQYF.